Listed below are T cell receptor beta chains from one sample, sequenced in a study of tumor-infiltrating lymphocytes in oesophageal squamous cell carcinoma. MiXCR was run by TCRdb on the PCR reads, yielding one entry per CDR3 protein. The data show about 19,000 distinct CDR3 sequences, over 40% seen once. What was sequenced was normal esophageal tissue next to the tumor. The receptors derive from a male donor with esophageal squamous cell carcinoma. CDR3s include the opening cysteine and the closing phenylalanine or tryptophan. The D gene is left open where the match is weak. Clone size is given for some rows only: seen once, a few or many times, or a class if the clone is expanded.

TGTGCCATCAGTGCGACTAGCGGTGGGACCGGGGAGCTGTTTTTT | CAISATSGGTGELFF | TRBJ2-2 | TRBV10-3 | many | TRBD2
TGTGCCAGCAGCTTAGTCCAGGCGGAATGGTTGGTCAATGAGCAGTTCTTC | CASSLVQAEWLVNEQFF | TRBJ2-1 | TRBV7-8 | . | .
TGTGCCAGCAGCTTAGCCAGGACGAACACCGGGGAGCTGTTTTTT | CASSLARTNTGELFF | TRBJ2-2 | TRBV7-2 | few | .
TGTGCCAGCAGCTTAGGCCGGGTCAGGCCCCAGCATTTT | CASSLGRVRPQHF | TRBJ1-5 | TRBV7-2 | many | .
TGTGCCAGCAGCTTTGGGGGATCCAAGTACGAGCAGTACTTC | CASSFGGSKYEQYF | TRBJ2-7 | TRBV7-2 | medium-sized | .
TGTGCCAGCAGGACTAGTCCGAACACCGGGGAGCTGTTTTTT | CASRTSPNTGELFF | TRBJ2-2 | TRBV6-1 | many | .
TGTGCCAGTAGTATAAGACCAACTGGAAACACCATATATTTT | CASSIRPTGNTIYF | TRBJ1-3 | TRBV19 | once | .
TGTGCCAGCAGTCGTACGGGCCCCGGGTCGCAGTACTTC | CASSRTGPGSQYF | TRBJ2-7 | TRBV12-3/TRBV12-4 | . | .
TGTGCCAGCAGCGCGGACTATTTCGGCAATGAGCAGTTCTTC | CASSADYFGNEQFF | TRBJ2-1 | TRBV7-3 | . | .
TGTGCCAGCAGCCCGCGACCGGGACAGGTTAATGAAAAACTGTTTTTT | CASSPRPGQVNEKLFF | TRBJ1-4 | TRBV7-2 | large | TRBD1
TGTGCCAGCAGACACCCCCTCGGACTAGCGGGAGGGCCGAGGAACATTCAGTACTTC | CASRHPLGLAGGPRNIQYF | TRBJ2-4 | TRBV7-2 | . | TRBD2
TGTGCCAGCAGCTCGGGACAGGGTTACGAGACCCAGTACTTC | CASSSGQGYETQYF | TRBJ2-5 | TRBV7-9 | few | TRBD1
TGTGCCAGCAGTTTAGCGCTCGGGAGAGACAATGAGCAGTTCTTC | CASSLALGRDNEQFF | TRBJ2-1 | TRBV12-3/TRBV12-4 | . | .
TGTGCCAGCAGCCCGGGGACTAGCTTCAACGAGCAGTACTTC | CASSPGTSFNEQYF | TRBJ2-7 | TRBV7-2 | . | TRBD2
TGTGCCAGCAGTTGGACTAGGGGCTCTAGCACAGATACGCAGTATTTT | CASSWTRGSSTDTQYF | TRBJ2-3 | TRBV28 | few | TRBD2
TGTGCCAGCAGCTTCCCGACTAGCGGGTTTGAGAATGAGCAGTTCTTC | CASSFPTSGFENEQFF | TRBJ2-1 | TRBV5-8 | medium-sized | TRBD2
TGTGCTAGCAGCCCGGGGACTAGCGGGTTCCAAGAGACCCAGTACTTC | CASSPGTSGFQETQYF | TRBJ2-5 | TRBV7-6 | . | TRBD2
TGTGCCAGCAGCTCCGGACCTAACTATGGCTACACCTTC | CASSSGPNYGYTF | TRBJ1-2 | TRBV7-2 | . | .
TGTGCCAGCAGTTTAGGGGGTCCGGTTGAGAATGAGCAGTTCTTC | CASSLGGPVENEQFF | TRBJ2-1 | TRBV12-3/TRBV12-4 | medium-sized | .
TGTGCCAGCAGTGAGATGGGACAGGGGAAGGGGGAGCAGTACTTC | CASSEMGQGKGEQYF | TRBJ2-7 | TRBV6-1 | many | TRBD1
TGTGCCAGCAGTTTAGCGACTGCTGAGGCTTTCTTT | CASSLATAEAFF | TRBJ1-1 | TRBV28 | many | .
TGTGCCACCAGAATGGGACTAGCGGGGAACAATGAGCAGTTCTTC | CATRMGLAGNNEQFF | TRBJ2-1 | TRBV24-1 | . | TRBD2
TGTGCCAGCAGCTTAGAGGGGTACACAGATACGCAGTATTTT | CASSLEGYTDTQYF | TRBJ2-3 | TRBV11-2 | . | .
TGTGCCAGCAGCCATCCCTCGGGGGCGCCTGGTCCCTCCGTTAATTATGGCTACACCTTC | CASSHPSGAPGPSVNYGYTF | TRBJ1-2 | TRBV7-4 | . | .
TGTGCCAGCAGCCTCCCCGGGCTGCGTGGCTACACCTTC | CASSLPGLRGYTF | TRBJ1-2 | TRBV7-3 | . | .
TGTGCCAGCAGCTTTGGGGCAGATACGCAGTATTTT | CASSFGADTQYF | TRBJ2-3 | TRBV5-6 | many | .
TGTGCCAGCGCGGACAGCCACTATGGCTACACCTTC | CASADSHYGYTF | TRBJ1-2 | TRBV7-2 | . | .
TGTGCCAGCAGTATACCCGGGTACTCCTACGAGCAGTACTTC | CASSIPGYSYEQYF | TRBJ2-7 | TRBV28 | . | .
TGTGCCAGCAGTGAAACAGGGAGGGCAGATGGCTACACCTTC | CASSETGRADGYTF | TRBJ1-2 | TRBV2 | . | .
TGTGCCAGCGGGGGGAGTAGGCGCTACGAGCAGTACTTC | CASGGSRRYEQYF | TRBJ2-7 | TRBV2 | . | .
TGTGCCAGTAGTGGGGGGCGGTATAGCAATCAGCCCCAGCATTTT | CASSGGRYSNQPQHF | TRBJ1-5 | TRBV19 | many | .
TGTGCTAGCAGCTTAGCGTCGACAGGGTACGAGACCCAGTACTTC | CASSLASTGYETQYF | TRBJ2-5 | TRBV7-6 | few | TRBD1
TGTGCCAGCAGCTTTCTCATGAGCTCCTACGAGCAGTACTTC | CASSFLMSSYEQYF | TRBJ2-7 | TRBV7-2 | medium-sized | .
TGCAGTGCTAGACCAAAGGGGAACATATTATACACAGATACGCAGTATTTT | CSARPKGNILYTDTQYF | TRBJ2-3 | TRBV20-1 | many | .
TGTGCCAGCAGCCGTAGCGGGGCCTCCTACAATGAGCAGTTCTTC | CASSRSGASYNEQFF | TRBJ2-1 | TRBV7-6 | . | TRBD2
TGTGCCAGCAGCTGGACTAGCGGGGCTTACAATGAGCAGTTCTTC | CASSWTSGAYNEQFF | TRBJ2-1 | TRBV5-6 | medium-sized | TRBD2
TGTGCCAGCAGTTTCCAGGAGGTCCAGTACTTC | CASSFQEVQYF | TRBJ2-5 | TRBV7-2 | . | .
TGTGCCAGTTCGACAGGGGGCAGGGGCTACACCTTC | CASSTGGRGYTF | TRBJ1-2 | TRBV19 | few | TRBD1
TGTGCCAGCAGCTTATCTTCGGCGGGGGAACGCTCCTACGAGCAGTACTTC | CASSLSSAGERSYEQYF | TRBJ2-7 | TRBV7-2 | . | TRBD2
TGTGCCAGTACCCTACGGAGGGGGAGGAGTGAGCAGTTCTTC | CASTLRRGRSEQFF | TRBJ2-1 | TRBV19 | many | .
TGTGCCATCAGTGGTCAGGGACAGGGCCAAGAGACCCAGTACTTC | CAISGQGQGQETQYF | TRBJ2-5 | TRBV10-3 | many | TRBD1
TGTGCCAGCAGCTACAGCGGGACCACCTACGAGCAGTACTTC | CASSYSGTTYEQYF | TRBJ2-7 | TRBV7-2 | . | TRBD2
TGTGCCAGCAGCCTGAGACCAGTAGGCACAGATACGCAGTATTTT | CASSLRPVGTDTQYF | TRBJ2-3 | TRBV5-6 | many | .
TGTGCCAGCAGTTTTTTCGACACCCGCGGGCCCCAGCATTTT | CASSFFDTRGPQHF | TRBJ1-5 | TRBV28 | many | .
TGTGCCAGCAGCTTGTTTGAAGCGGTTCTCGAGACCCAGTACTTC | CASSLFEAVLETQYF | TRBJ2-5 | TRBV7-8 | few | .
TGTGCCAGCAGTTTGGGGCTACCGGCCGGGCAGTACTTC | CASSLGLPAGQYF | TRBJ2-7 | TRBV28 | many | .
TGTGCCAGCAGCTCCGGACAGTCTAACTATGGCTACACCTTC | CASSSGQSNYGYTF | TRBJ1-2 | TRBV7-9 | many | .
TGTGCCAGCAGTCTAGGACAGGGGAAAGGCAATCAGCCCCAGCATTTT | CASSLGQGKGNQPQHF | TRBJ1-5 | TRBV28 | many | TRBD1
TGTGCCAGCACCCTCCCCCCCCGCCTAGCGGGAGGGCTTGATACGCAGTATTTT | CASTLPPRLAGGLDTQYF | TRBJ2-3 | TRBV7-9 | . | TRBD2
TGTGCCAGCAGTTCCAGGGTGGGGCGTGGGTACACAGATACGCAGTATTTT | CASSSRVGRGYTDTQYF | TRBJ2-3 | TRBV28 | few | .
TGTGCCAGCAGTTTGAGGGGGATACCCTACGAGCAGTACTTC | CASSLRGIPYEQYF | TRBJ2-7 | TRBV12-3/TRBV12-4 | . | .
TGTGCCAGCAGCTTAGTTTGGACGAACTATGGCTACACCTTC | CASSLVWTNYGYTF | TRBJ1-2 | TRBV7-2 | once | .
TGTGCCAGCAGTTCTGGGACAGGGAGTCAGCCCCAGCATTTT | CASSSGTGSQPQHF | TRBJ1-5 | TRBV28 | many | TRBD1
TGTGCCACCCAAGATACGCAGTATTTT | CATQDTQYF | TRBJ2-3 | TRBV6-4 | many | .
TGTGCCAGCAGCACAGGGGGGGAGCAGTACTTC | CASSTGGEQYF | TRBJ2-7 | TRBV11-2 | many | TRBD1
TGTGCCAGTACAGGGGGCTCCCTAGCCAAAAACATTCAGTACTTC | CASTGGSLAKNIQYF | TRBJ2-4 | TRBV6-1 | few | TRBD1
TGTGCCAGCAGCTTGGTTTCCGGGAGTACGGAGACCCAGTACTTC | CASSLVSGSTETQYF | TRBJ2-5 | TRBV5-4 | many | .
TGTGCCAGCAGCTTGACTAGCGGGAGTTACGAGCAGTACTTC | CASSLTSGSYEQYF | TRBJ2-7 | TRBV5-6 | . | TRBD2
TGTGCCAGCAGCTTACAAGCCGGGGGCTTTGATGAAAAACTGTTTTTT | CASSLQAGGFDEKLFF | TRBJ1-4 | TRBV7-4 | . | .
TGTGCCAGCAGCTCCGGGGGACAGGCCTACGAGCAGTACTTC | CASSSGGQAYEQYF | TRBJ2-7 | TRBV7-3 | . | TRBD1